This T cell receptor beta chain was sequenced during a study of beta chain features in type 1 diabetes. General observations from the study: All four CD4+ subsets from Type 1 diabetes patients carried moderately but significantly shorter TCRB CDR3s.

Every bit of the isolated RNA underwent reverse transcription, so sequencing read expressed TCRB transcripts. Sequenced by immunoSEQ multiplex PCR; TCRdb stores in-frame clones only, minus some. This table has 550,000 to 850,000 clones, 13% appearing once. There are 16 residues in the CDR3. V was clipped by 4 bases and J by 0 bases, with 14 bases between them. The germline V gene has CDR1 SGHDN and CDR2 FVKESK. Notes on this clone: Its antigen is unidentified.

The receptor was derived from a man younger than 35 with type 1 diabetes. Sequencing was done on a sample of naive CD4+ T cells from blood. V and J are TRBV14 and TRBJ2-3, with D perhaps given as TRBD1 or TRBD2 (5 bases each). CDR3 amino acids: CASSRSRDLSTDTQYF. CDR3 in DNA: TGTGCCAGCAGCCGGTCCCGGGACCTTAGCACAGATACGCAGTATTTT.